Presented here are 30 T cell receptor beta chains from one specimen sequenced in a study of blood T cell repertoires in COVID-19. Sequenced by immunoSEQ multiplex PCR; TCRdb stores in-frame clones only, minus some. The sample has roughly 38,000 clones, 81% seen once. The sample taken for sequencing was peripheral blood. These receptors were taken from a man aged 40-55 years with active or convalescent COVID-19.

This sequence joins TRBV4-3 and TRBJ2-3, with no clear D. The CDR3 extends over 15 amino acids. Germline lookup yields CDR1 LGHNA and CDR2 YSLEER. V shed 0 bases and J shed 1 base, with 8 bases lying between them. The CDR3 spells CASSQDRLGTDTQYF. CDR3 in DNA: TGCGCCAGCAGCCAAGATCGACTCGGCACAGATACGCAGTATTTT.

The V gene is TRBV27, the J gene TRBJ2-7, with 7 positions matching TRBD1. The ends lost 5 bases at V and 4 bases at J; junction bases unmatched: 11. Looked up from germline, CDR1 is MNHEY and CDR2 is SMNVEV (reference sequence). This CDR3 region has 15 residues. CDR3 in amino acids: CASSTRGDRRYEQYF. CDR3 DNA sequence: TGTGCCAGCAGTACGAGAGGGGACAGAAGATACGAGCAGTACTTC.

The chain recombines TRBV11-2 with TRBJ2-5, with a possible D match to TRBD2 (5 bases). V lost 5 bases and J lost 1, with 14 bases in between. The CDR3 loop spans 15 amino acids. Per germline, CDR1 SGHAT and CDR2 FQNNGV. The chain's CDR3 is CASSRSRGSQETQYF. Here the CDR3 DNA reads TGTGCCAGCAGCCGAAGTCGGGGTTCCCAAGAGACCCAGTACTTC.

This clone was observed a few times. The chain combines TRBV14 with TRBJ1-2; possible D gene TRBD1, 6 bases. V was cut by 4 bases and J by 4 bases, with 10 bases left in between. Germline CDR1 SGHDN, CDR2 FVKESK. The CDR3 sequence is 13 residues long. The CDR3 bases are TGTGCCAGCAGCCCCCCAGGGGTCTATGGCTACACCTTC. Protein: CASSPPGVYGYTF.

The gene calls are TRBV11-2 and TRBJ1-1; no reliable D call. V lost 3 bases and J 3 bases, leaving 17 bases between the germline ends. There are 16 residues in the CDR3. Germline CDR1 and CDR2: SGHAT and FQNNGV. CDR3 bases: TGTGCCAGCAGCTTCGGGGTTTCATTGAAGGACACTGAAGCTTTCTTT. Its protein product is CASSFGVSLKDTEAFF.

This chain links TRBV4-1 with TRBJ1-2, with 8 positions matching TRBD1. Germline CDR1 and CDR2: MGHRA and YSYEKL. The V and J ends lost 2 bases and 8 bases, in that order; junction bases with no gene match: 13. This CDR3 region has 16 residues. CDR3 sequence: CASSQPRQGTSAGYTF. The CDR3 DNA reads as TGCGCCAGCAGCCAACCAAGACAGGGGACTTCGGCCGGCTACACCTTC.

This rearrangement joins TRBV6-5 to TRBJ2-1, with D possibly TRBD1 on 8 matching bases. The CDR3 covers 15 residues. The V gene's germline CDR1 is MNHEY and CDR2 SVGAGI. The V end was cut by 7 bases, the J end by 2 bases, with 15 bases between. The CDR3 is CASKRDRRTYNEQFF. The DNA for the CDR3 is TGTGCCAGCAAGCGGGACAGGAGAACCTACAATGAGCAGTTCTTC.

The chain joins TRBV27 to TRBJ1-3; 10 bases align to TRBD1. V lost 8 bases and J lost 2; bases outside the gene matches: 18. Germline lookup yields CDR1 MNHEY and CDR2 SMNVEV (reference sequence). The length of the CDR3 is 19 residues. CDR3 region: CASRRSTGGERGAGNTIYF. The CDR3 DNA reads as TGTGCCAGCCGACGATCGACAGGGGGCGAAAGGGGTGCTGGAAACACCATATATTTT.

Comment on this clone: A read error may account for a junction end that differs from germline. The chain recombines TRBV6-1 with TRBJ2-1; D might be TRBD2 (5 bases). There are 16 residues in the CDR3. Germline loops: CDR1 MNHNS, CDR2 SASEGT. This chain's CDR3 is CASGEWGEESYNEQFF. In DNA, the CDR3 is TGTGCCAGCGGTGAGTGGGGAGAGGAATCCTACAATGAGCAGTTCTTC.

This clone has ten or more counts. The chain joins TRBV5-1 to TRBJ1-2, with 7 bases that match TRBD1. Trimming at V came to 6 bases and at J to 8 bases, leaving 16 bases not matched to a gene. CDR3 length: 15 residues. Germline V CDR1 and CDR2: SGHRS, YFSETQ. In DNA, the CDR3 is TGCGCCAGCACGGACAGGTTGACCGGTCCGGGGGGCTACACCTTC. This codes for CASTDRLTGPGGYTF.

DNA of the CDR3: TGTGCCAGCCGAGACTGGGGACAGGCGAACACCGGGGAGCTGTTTTTT. Translation gives CASRDWGQANTGELFF. This chain links TRBV27 with TRBJ2-2; 8 bases are shared with TRBD1. Losses at the gene ends were 8 bases for V and 0 bases for J; bases not matched to a gene: 8. The CDR3 has 16 amino acids. Germline V CDR1 and CDR2: MNHEY, SMNVEV (reference sequence).

The chain has TRBV7-9 and TRBJ1-1; 8 bases agree with TRBD1. Unmatched junction bases numbered 6, after V lost 5 bases and J lost 4 bases. This CDR3 contains 14 residues. CDR1 SEHNR and CDR2 FQNEAQ come from the germline V gene (reference sequence). CDR3 in DNA: TGTGCCAGCAGCGTAGACAGGGGTTTCACTGAAGCTTTCTTT. Amino acid sequence: CASSVDRGFTEAFF.

The CDR3 DNA is TGTGCCAGCAGCCAGGCGGCAGGGGATCTCAATGAGCAGTTCTTC. Translating it yields CASSQAAGDLNEQFF. The rearrangement uses TRBV4-2 and TRBJ2-1; perhaps TRBD1 as D (6 bases). Germline V gene lookup returns CDR1 LGHNA and CDR2 YNFKEQ. The V end lost 3 bases, the J end lost 6 bases, and 15 bases lay between the germline ends. The CDR3 spans 15 residues.

The chain is built from TRBV28 and TRBJ1-2; 9 positions agree with TRBD1. Germline CDR1 is MDHEN and CDR2 is SYDVKM. Unmatched junction bases numbered 5, after V lost 4 bases and J lost 2 bases. There are 15 residues in the CDR3. The CDR3 here is CASSSPTGGNYGYTF. The CDR3 DNA is TGTGCCAGCAGTTCACCGACAGGGGGGAACTATGGCTACACCTTC.

This clone occurred once. The J gene is TRBJ1-5, the V gene TRBV5-1; possible D gene TRBD1, 6 bases. CDR1 is SGHRS, CDR2 YFSETQ, per germline. The length of the CDR3 is 14 residues. Trimming left V 2 bases short and J 3 bases short, with 9 bases between. CDR3 loop: CASSFEGDNQPQHF. In nucleotides, the CDR3 is TGCGCCAGCAGCTTCGAGGGGGACAATCAGCCCCAGCATTTT.

This rearrangement joins TRBV6-5 to TRBJ1-2, with D possibly being TRBD1 (6 bases). V was clipped by 5 bases and J by 8 bases, with 15 bases between them. The germline V gene has CDR1 MNHEY and CDR2 SVGAGI. This CDR3 is built from 13 residues. The CDR3 sequence is CASSPTTGKGYTF. CDR3 nucleotide sequence: TGTGCCAGCAGTCCTACAACAGGGAAAGGCTACACCTTC.

This clone has a handful of counts. The V call is TRBV6-6, the J call TRBJ1-1; unclear D gene. From germline, CDR1 is MNHNY and CDR2 SVGAGI (reference sequence). This CDR3 is 14 amino acids long. Trimming stripped 2 bases from V and 0 bases from J, with 7 bases between. The DNA of the CDR3 is TGTGCCAGCAGTTACGCGGAACTGAACACTGAAGCTTTCTTT. Translated: CASSYAELNTEAFF.

The V gene is TRBV12-3 or TRBV12-4, the J gene TRBJ1-2; D gene ambiguous. V was cut by 5 bases and J by 2 bases, with 9 bases left in between. This CDR3 contains 13 residues. CDR3 DNA sequence: TGTGCCAGCAGTGATGGGCTCAACTATGGCTACACCTTC. Amino acids: CASSDGLNYGYTF.

The chain joins TRBV6-1 to TRBJ1-1; no clear D gene. CDR1 and CDR2 (germline): MNHNS, SASEGT. Trimming left V 0 bases short and J 6 bases short, with 11 bases between. The CDR3 spans 14 residues. This CDR3 reads CASSEAGGDAEAFF. The CDR3 DNA reads as TGTGCCAGCAGTGAAGCGGGTGGAGACGCTGAAGCTTTCTTT.

The chain employs TRBV30 and TRBJ2-2, with a weak D call TRBD2 (6 bases). Trimming stripped 7 bases from V and 6 bases from J, with 18 bases between. CDR3 size: 14 residues. CDR1 and CDR2 from the germline V gene are GTSNPN and SVGIG (reference sequence). The CDR3 sequence: CASTGTQLSGELFF. The CDR3 region has the DNA TGTGCCTCCACCGGGACTCAATTGTCCGGGGAGCTGTTTTTT.

The CDR3 loop is CASSSGANTEAFF. The CDR3 coding sequence is TGTGCCAGCAGTTCAGGGGCGAACACTGAAGCTTTCTTT. The chain couples TRBV12-3 or TRBV12-4 to TRBJ1-1, with D perhaps matching TRBD1 (6 bases). The CDR3 contains 13 residues. Trimming took 4 bases from V and 1 from J, leaving 7 bases between them.

This clone occurred once. The CDR3 loop reads CSVDRAANYGYTF. DNA of the CDR3: TGCAGCGTTGACAGGGCCGCTAACTATGGCTACACCTTC. The V and J genes are TRBV29-1 and TRBJ1-2, with D perhaps matching TRBD1 (5 bases). Trimming left V 3 bases short and J 0 bases short, with 8 bases between. In germline, CDR1 is SQVTM, CDR2 ANQGSEA. The CDR3 has 13 amino acids.

The chain has TRBV5-1 and TRBJ2-2, with D possibly TRBD2 on 6 matching bases. The V end lost 4 bases, the J end lost 3 bases, and 16 bases lay between the germline ends. The CDR3 has 16 amino acids. Germline assignment: CDR1 SGHRS and CDR2 YFSETQ. CDR3 residues: CASSPPGREDTGELFF. CDR3 bases: TGCGCCAGCAGCCCCCCCGGGAGAGAGGACACCGGGGAGCTGTTTTTT.

The chain carries TRBV5-1 and TRBJ1-1; no firm D call. V lost 0 bases to trimming and J lost 1 base, with 4 bases between them. There are 13 residues in the CDR3. Per the germline V gene, CDR1 is SGHRS and CDR2 is YFSETQ. The CDR3 sequence is CASSLEQNTEAFF. CDR3 nucleotide sequence: TGCGCCAGCAGCTTGGAACAGAACACTGAAGCTTTCTTT.

A few counts support this clone. The V call is TRBV6-6, the J call TRBJ1-1; D unclear. V lost 2 bases, J lost 1 base, and 5 bases lay in between. The CDR3 spans 13 residues. Germline lookup yields CDR1 MNHNY and CDR2 SVGAGI (reference sequence). Written as DNA, the CDR3 is TGTGCCAGCAGTTACCAGGAGAACACTGAAGCTTTCTTT. Translated: CASSYQENTEAFF.

This clone occurred once. This chain uses TRBV7-2 with TRBJ2-7; 11 bases line up with TRBD2. The CDR3 sequence is 17 residues long. Germline V gene lookup returns CDR1 SGHTA and CDR2 FQGNSA. The junction had 11 bases not matched to a gene; V was cut back by 1 base and J by 6 bases. Here the CDR3 DNA reads TGTGCCAGCAGCTTAGATCCGTTAGCGGGGGGGGCCTCCGAGCAGTACTTC. This encodes CASSLDPLAGGASEQYF.

The count of this clone is one. The chain has TRBV5-1 and TRBJ1-2; 9 nucleotides agree with TRBD1. The trim removed 4 bases at V and 6 bases at J, leaving 10 bases unmatched. This CDR3 spans 15 amino acids. From germline, CDR1 is SGHRS and CDR2 YFSETQ. CDR3 coding DNA: TGCGCCAGCAGCGGACCGGGGACAGGGTCCGATGGCTACACCTTC. The encoded protein is CASSGPGTGSDGYTF.

V and J are TRBV30 and TRBJ1-2, with D unclear. Germline V CDR1 and CDR2: GTSNPN, SVGIG (reference sequence). With 0 bases removed from V and 7 bases from J, the gap between germline ends came to 18 bases. This CDR3 region has 15 residues. The CDR3 nucleotides read TGTGCCTGGAGTGTCGGAGCGGGAATTGGTAGTGGCTACACCTTC. Protein sequence: CAWSVGAGIGSGYTF.

A single count supports this clone. V usage is TRBV5-4 and J usage is TRBJ1-2; D is possibly TRBD1 (6 bases). The germline V gene has CDR1 SGHNT and CDR2 YYREEE (reference sequence). Trimming pared 0 bases from V and 3 bases from J, leaving 12 bases between. The CDR3 spans 15 residues. CDR3 DNA sequence: TGTGCCAGCAGCTTGGCCGGGGGGGGCTACTATGGCTACACCTTC. As protein: CASSLAGGGYYGYTF.

This sequence joins TRBV12-5 and TRBJ1-5, with 7 positions matching TRBD1. CDR1 and CDR2 from the germline V gene are LGHNT and FRNRAP. This CDR3 has 14 residues. With 5 bases clipped from V and 3 bases from J, the junction kept 4 bases outside the gene matches. In DNA form, the CDR3 reads TGTGCTAGTGGTCAGGGACAGAACAATCAGCCCCAGCATTTT. Residues: CASGQGQNNQPQHF.